This TCR beta chain was sequenced for a study of T cell changes during pregnancy in multiple sclerosis. Only in-frame clones appear in the TCRdb table, and some are missing; sequencing was by immunoSEQ multiplex PCR. Among approximately 84,000 clones listed, 94% were seen once. The germline V gene has CDR1 LNHNV and CDR2 YYDKDF (reference sequence). CDR3 length: 14 amino acids. The V end lost 1 base, the J end lost 4 bases, and 10 bases lay between the germline ends. The V call is TRBV15, the J call TRBJ1-2, with no clear D. The sequence was collected from a female donor with multiple sclerosis, enrolled in a pregnancy study. Here the sequenced sample was peripheral blood, taken in the third trimester of pregnancy. For the CDR3, the DNA is TGTGCCACCAGCAGAGGAGGCAGCATCTATGGCTACACCTTC. Its protein product is CATSRGGSIYGYTF.